The clone carrying this TCR beta chain showed up just a few times. The antigen is not known. The sample originates from a study of identical twins. Whole-study results and caveats: Cross-sectional statistical analysis, not tracking of the same donors, underpinned the conclusions. One should note that invariant MAIT and iNKT cells could partly confound zero-insertion analyses. Model-predicted out-of-frame TCR alpha sharing fell below observed values in monozygotic twins. Memory repertoires lacked the insertion deficit that abundant cord blood beta clonotypes showed.

The germline gives CDR1 KGHDR, CDR2 SFDVKD. The CDR3 loop spans 17 amino acids. J gave up 7 bases and V 5 bases, and 14 bases lay outside the gene matches. TCRdb processed the 5' RACE reads anew with MiXCR; each CDR3 protein has one entry. The top ten hold about 0.48% of the sample, which has about 550,000 distinct CDR3 sequences, around 24% seen once. These same data were also listed under a study on yellow fever vaccine responses in identical twins.

The clonotype originates from a woman aged 18-29 years in good health. Material for sequencing was CD4+ T cells sorted from blood. The V and J genes are TRBV24-1 and TRBJ1-5; 9 positions agree with TRBD1. For the CDR3, the DNA is TGTGCCACCAGTGCGGGACAGGGAAGGGAGCTAGGCCAGCCCCAGCATTTT. Protein product: CATSAGQGRELGQPQHF.